The rows below give T cell receptor beta chains drawn from one sample of a study of blood T cell repertoires in COVID-19. Clones were sequenced by immunoSEQ multiplex PCR, and TCRdb holds only the in-frame ones, with some missing. The data contain roughly 320,000 clones, approximately 85% of them seen just once; the ten biggest clones take up around 7.2%. Input material: peripheral blood. All receptors derive from a human donor in a cohort sampled during active COVID-19. The CDR3 runs from the conserved cysteine through the conserved F or W. The order of the fields is D gene, J gene, V gene, clone size, CDR3 DNA, CDR3 protein. The D gene is left open where the match is weak. The size field is filled for only some rows; it gives once, few, many or a size class.

D gene: NA; J gene: TRBJ1-2; V gene: TRBV29-1; clone size: NA; CDR3 DNA: TGCAGCATTGAGATGGGCGCTAACTATGGCTACACCTTC; CDR3 protein: CSIEMGANYGYTF
D gene: NA; J gene: TRBJ1-5; V gene: TRBV7-9; clone size: NA; CDR3 DNA: TGTGCCAGCAGCCCGACAGGTCCCCTGGGCAATCAGCCCCAGCATTTT; CDR3 protein: CASSPTGPLGNQPQHF
D gene: TRBD1; J gene: TRBJ1-2; V gene: TRBV2; clone size: NA; CDR3 DNA: TGTGCCAGTGAAGACAGGGTTAACTATGGCTACACCTTC; CDR3 protein: CASEDRVNYGYTF
D gene: NA; J gene: TRBJ1-3; V gene: TRBV7-2; clone size: few; CDR3 DNA: TGTGCCAGCAGCTTACGGGGATCGACTGGAAACACCATATATTTT; CDR3 protein: CASSLRGSTGNTIYF
D gene: NA; J gene: TRBJ2-5; V gene: TRBV5-6; clone size: NA; CDR3 DNA: TGTGCCAGCAGCTTTGGGCAAGAGGAGACCCAGTACTTC; CDR3 protein: CASSFGQEETQYF
D gene: NA; J gene: TRBJ1-4; V gene: TRBV3-1/TRBV3-2; clone size: NA; CDR3 DNA: TGTGCCAGCAGCCCAAATTTTAATGAAAAACTGTTTTTT; CDR3 protein: CASSPNFNEKLFF
D gene: TRBD1; J gene: TRBJ1-4; V gene: TRBV5-1; clone size: NA; CDR3 DNA: TGCGCCAGCAGCTTGGATCCCCAGCAAGCCGGGACAGATAATGAAAAACTGTTTTTT; CDR3 protein: CASSLDPQQAGTDNEKLFF
D gene: NA; J gene: TRBJ1-1; V gene: TRBV11-3; clone size: NA; CDR3 DNA: TGTGCGAGCTGGGGGGGGCTGAACACTGAAGCTTTCTTT; CDR3 protein: CASWGGLNTEAFF
D gene: NA; J gene: TRBJ1-5; V gene: TRBV18; clone size: NA; CDR3 DNA: TGTGCCAGCTCACCACCGCCAGGGGCAAATCAGCCCCAGCATTTT; CDR3 protein: CASSPPPGANQPQHF
D gene: NA; J gene: TRBJ1-5; V gene: TRBV19; clone size: NA; CDR3 DNA: TGTGCCAGTAGTATCGGGGGAGAGCCCCAGCATTTT; CDR3 protein: CASSIGGEPQHF
D gene: NA; J gene: TRBJ2-7; V gene: TRBV2; clone size: NA; CDR3 DNA: TGTGCCAGCAGCGGGGACTACGAGCAGTACTTC; CDR3 protein: CASSGDYEQYF